The rows below give T cell receptor beta chains drawn from one sample of a study of T cells after yellow fever vaccination. TCRdb analysed the 5' RACE reads with MiXCR anew, one entry per CDR3 protein. The repertoire consists of 350,000 to 550,000 distinct CDR3 sequences, with 18% occurring once and the leading ten covering around 17%. Sequenced material: PBMCs, taken before the yellow fever booster vaccination. Receptors were obtained from a man between 18 and 29 years old who received the YFV17D yellow fever vaccine. Each CDR3 is given with its conserved first and last residue. Each record gives: clone size, D gene, V gene, J gene, CDR3 protein, CDR3 DNA. The D gene is left open where the match is weak. A clone size is listed for some rows: how often the clone was seen (once, few, many), or a class if it is expanded.

>few|.|TRBV25-1|TRBJ1-5
CASSDPYGNQPQHF
TGTGCCAGCAGTGACCCGTACGGCAATCAGCCCCAGCATTTT
>.|.|TRBV5-8|TRBJ2-5
CASSIAVEETQYF
TGTGCCAGCAGCATCGCCGTTGAAGAGACCCAGTACTTC
>.|.|TRBV11-2|TRBJ1-4
CASSLLGGGSEKLFF
TGTGCCAGCAGCTTACTTGGTGGAGGGAGCGAAAAACTGTTTTTT
>few|.|TRBV12-3/TRBV12-4|TRBJ2-6
CASNQASPGANVLTF
TGTGCCAGCAACCAAGCCAGCCCTGGGGCCAACGTCCTGACTTTC
>few|TRBD1|TRBV4-2|TRBJ1-1
CASSQDFGQGVRTEAFF
TGTGCCAGCAGCCAAGACTTTGGACAGGGGGTTCGCACTGAAGCTTTCTTT
>few|.|TRBV27|TRBJ1-6
CASSPRGGGLKSSPLHF
TGTGCCAGCAGTCCCCGCGGTGGCGGTCTCAAGAGTTCACCCCTCCACTTT
>few|.|TRBV7-2|TRBJ1-4
CASMKLNEKLFF
TGTGCCAGCATGAAGCTTAATGAAAAACTGTTTTTT
>.|.|TRBV7-8|TRBJ1-4
CASSPNQGPSEKLFF
TGTGCCAGCAGCCCTAATCAGGGACCCTCTGAAAAACTGTTTTTT
>.|TRBD2|TRBV12-3/TRBV12-4|TRBJ2-1
CASILLAGGWNEQFF
TGTGCCAGCATTCTGTTAGCGGGGGGGTGGAATGAGCAGTTCTTC
>few|.|TRBV5-6|TRBJ1-2
CASSSLRAGANYGYTF
.
>.|.|TRBV5-1|TRBJ2-2
CASSKEDPNTGELFF
TGCGCCAGCAGCAAGGAAGACCCGAACACCGGGGAGCTGTTTTTT
>few|TRBD2|TRBV7-8|TRBJ2-1
CASSTGLASYNEQFF
TGTGCCAGCAGCACGGGACTAGCGTCCTACAATGAGCAGTTCTTC
>few|.|TRBV5-1|TRBJ2-3
CASSLKAGRFVDTQYF
TGCGCCAGCAGCTTGAAGGCAGGGAGGTTTGTAGATACGCAGTATTTT
>few|.|TRBV6-1|TRBJ1-2
CASSERGGGYTF
TGTGCCAGCAGTGAACGGGGGGGTGGCTACACCTTC
>few|.|TRBV6-1|TRBJ2-3
CASSPRGDTDTQYF
TGTGCCAGCTCCCCGAGGGGGGACACAGATACGCAGTATTTT
>few|.|TRBV3-1|TRBJ1-1
CASSQASRRAEEAFF
TGTGCCAGCAGCCAAGCCTCCCGGAGGGCAGAAGAAGCTTTCTTT
>few|.|TRBV5-1|TRBJ2-5
CASSLSVTRETQYF
TGCGCCAGCAGCTTGTCAGTAACGAGAGAGACCCAGTACTTC
>few|TRBD1|TRBV12-3/TRBV12-4|TRBJ1-2
CASSLSAGQGAFSNYGYTF
TGTGCCAGCAGTTTATCGGCTGGACAGGGGGCGTTTTCTAACTATGGCTACACCTTC
>.|TRBD2|TRBV4-1|TRBJ2-2
CASSRQQSGGLTGELFF
TGCGCCAGCAGCCGCCAACAAAGCGGGGGGCTCACCGGGGAGCTGTTTTTT
>.|.|TRBV4-3|TRBJ2-5
CASSQEPLAETQYF
TGCGCCAGCAGCCAAGAACCCCTAGCGGAGACCCAGTACTTC
>.|TRBD2|TRBV7-9|TRBJ2-1
CASSRRTSFSSEQFF
TGTGCCAGCAGCCGGAGGACTAGCTTTAGCTCTGAGCAGTTCTTC
>.|TRBD2|TRBV12-5|TRBJ2-1
CASGLLGLAGGTGFF
TGTGCTAGTGGTTTGCTAGGACTAGCGGGGGGGACTGGGTTCTTC
>many|.|TRBV20-1|TRBJ1-6
CSARDSGESPLHF
TGCAGTGCTAGAGATTCCGGGGAGTCACCCCTCCACTTT
>few|.|TRBV20-1|TRBJ2-3
CSASEGLGADTQYF
TGCAGTGCTAGCGAAGGGCTTGGGGCAGATACGCAGTATTTT
>.|.|TRBV6-2/TRBV6-3|TRBJ1-6
CASTWGGNSPLHF
TGTGCCAGCACCTGGGGGGGGAATTCACCCCTCCACTTT
>few|.|TRBV5-1|TRBJ2-1
CASSLGLGQSYNEQFF
TGCGCCAGCAGCTTGGGTCTAGGGCAGTCCTACAATGAGCAGTTCTTC
>few|.|TRBV12-3/TRBV12-4|TRBJ2-3
CASSLEGHLTDTQYF
TGTGCCAGCAGTTTAGAGGGGCACCTCACAGATACGCAGTATTTT
>few|.|TRBV11-2|TRBJ1-2
CASSLLAFGGTNYGYTF
TGTGCCAGCAGCTTATTAGCTTTTGGGGGTACTAACTATGGCTACACCTTC
>few|.|TRBV11-2|TRBJ2-7
CASSLDAGSPSEQYF
TGTGCCAGCAGCTTAGATGCAGGGAGCCCGAGTGAGCAGTACTTC
>.|TRBD2|TRBV10-3|TRBJ2-5
CAISESPSGGSYKTQYF
TGTGCCATCAGTGAGTCCCCTAGCGGGGGGTCTTACAAGACCCAGTACTTC
>few|.|TRBV4-1|TRBJ2-2
CASSQNTLGQGTGELFF
TGCGCCAGCAGCCAAAATACCCTAGGGCAGGGTACCGGGGAGCTGTTTTTT
>.|TRBD2|TRBV7-2|TRBJ2-1
CASSLVTSGGAKQFF
TGTGCCAGCAGCTTAGTGACTAGCGGGGGAGCGAAGCAGTTCTTC
>.|TRBD1|TRBV4-1|TRBJ2-2
CASSQDPGPTGVTGELFF
TGCGCCAGCAGCCAAGATCCGGGACCTACAGGGGTCACCGGGGAGCTGTTTTTT
>.|.|TRBV7-2|TRBJ2-3
CASSRALVGDTQYF
TGTGCCAGCAGCCGGGCCTTAGTCGGAGATACGCAGTATTTT
>few|.|TRBV15|TRBJ1-5
CATSRDRGAGQPQHF
TGTGCCACCAGCAGAGATCGAGGGGCGGGTCAGCCCCAGCATTTT
>.|TRBD2|TRBV7-3|TRBJ2-1
CASSLGASGGHREQFF
TGTGCCAGCAGCTTAGGGGCTAGCGGGGGCCATAGGGAGCAGTTCTTC
>few|.|TRBV14|TRBJ1-2
CASSQQDTAYGYTF
TGTGCCAGCAGCCAACAGGACACCGCATATGGCTACACCTTC
>.|TRBD2|TRBV5-1|TRBJ2-1
CASSRERGPGDEQFF
TGCGCCAGCAGTAGGGAGCGGGGGCCCGGGGATGAGCAGTTCTTC
>once|TRBD2|TRBV5-1|TRBJ2-5
CASSRLAGGRGTQYF
TGCGCCAGCAGTCGGCTAGCGGGGGGGCGCGGGACCCAGTACTTC
>many|.|TRBV29-1|TRBJ2-1
CTGDEQFF
TGCACCGGCGATGAGCAGTTCTTC